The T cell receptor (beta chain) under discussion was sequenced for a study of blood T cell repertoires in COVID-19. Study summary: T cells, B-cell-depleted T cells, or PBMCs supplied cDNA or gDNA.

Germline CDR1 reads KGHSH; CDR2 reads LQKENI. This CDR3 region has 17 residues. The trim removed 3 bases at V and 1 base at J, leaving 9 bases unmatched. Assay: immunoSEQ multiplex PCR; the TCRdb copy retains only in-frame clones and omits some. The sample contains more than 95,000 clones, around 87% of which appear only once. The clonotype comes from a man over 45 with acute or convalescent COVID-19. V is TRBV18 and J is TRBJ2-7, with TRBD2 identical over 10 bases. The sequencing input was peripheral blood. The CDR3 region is CASSPRAVGLASYEQYF. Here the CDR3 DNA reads TGTGCCAGCTCACCGCGTGCTGTGGGACTAGCGTCCTACGAGCAGTACTTC.